This T cell receptor beta chain was retrieved from a study of molecular identifiers for immune sequencing clone quantification. Study results and caveats: Spiked Jurkat TCR RNA equivalent to one cell reportedly surfaced among some 1 million naive cells. It was shown that clones above 20 RNA copies held over 98% of effector molecules, but under 1% in naive cells.

CDR1 LGHNA and CDR2 YNFKEQ come from the germline V gene. This CDR3 is built from 14 residues. TCRdb passed the PCR reads through MiXCR, listing each CDR3 protein once. The sample has 15,000 to 20,000 distinct CDR3 sequences, 21% seen once. Based on a CD8+CD4-CCR7+CD45RA+ profile, naive CD8 T cells were sorted. This clonotype was seen a single time. Its antigen remains unknown. Given a much more abundant clone one base away, this may be a read error. This chain uses TRBV4-2 with TRBJ1-4; D not resolved. The TCR originated in a human donor in good health. Some libraries in this study had Jurkat cell RNA spiked in. Sequences were obtained from naive CD8+ T cells from blood, with Jurkat cell RNA spiked in. The sample's subset: FACS-sorted CD8+CD4-CCR7+CD45RA+ naive T cells. DNA for the CDR3: TGTGCCAGCAGCCAAGACGAGGTTAATGGAAAACTGTTTTTT. The encoded protein is CASSQDEVNGKLFF.